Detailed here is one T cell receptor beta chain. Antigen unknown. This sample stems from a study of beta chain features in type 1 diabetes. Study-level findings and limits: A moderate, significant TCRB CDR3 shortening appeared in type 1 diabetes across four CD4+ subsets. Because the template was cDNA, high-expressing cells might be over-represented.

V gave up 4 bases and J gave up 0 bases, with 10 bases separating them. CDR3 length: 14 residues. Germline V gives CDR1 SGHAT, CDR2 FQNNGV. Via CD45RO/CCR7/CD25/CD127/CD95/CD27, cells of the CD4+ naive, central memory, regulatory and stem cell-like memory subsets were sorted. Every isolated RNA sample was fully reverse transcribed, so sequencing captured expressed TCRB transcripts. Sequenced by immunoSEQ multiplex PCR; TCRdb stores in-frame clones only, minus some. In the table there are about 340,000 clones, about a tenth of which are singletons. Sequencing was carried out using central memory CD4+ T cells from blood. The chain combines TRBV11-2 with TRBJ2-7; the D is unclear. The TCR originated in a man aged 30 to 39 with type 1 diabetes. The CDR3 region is CASSSAPSSYEQYF. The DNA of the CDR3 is TGTGCCAGCAGCTCGGCTCCTAGCTCCTACGAGCAGTACTTC.